Shown below are 8 T cell receptor beta chains from a single sample sequenced in a study of T cells after yellow fever vaccination (dated by TCRdb to the late 2010s). What the treatment or condition label conveys for this sample: live attenuated yellow fever vaccine strain. The library relied on 5' RACE. Data came from an Illumina HiSeq 2500. TCRdb ran its own pipeline on the public reads, namely fastp trimming at Q25 and MiXCR clone calling, and kept in-frame beta chains. CDR3 protein sequences are deduplicated, and each keeps its most common genes and DNA. For this sample there are nearly 350,000 distinct CDR3 sequences; approximately 8% appear just once. The ten largest make up around 17% of the sample. This sample comprised PBMCs, obtained around 45 days after the first yellow fever vaccination. The receptors here all came from a man aged 18 to 30 who received the YFV17D yellow fever vaccine.

This clonotype has at least ten counts. The chain combines TRBV20-1 with TRBJ1-2, with D hard to call. Germline V gene sequence: CDR1 DFQATT, CDR2 SNEGSKA (reference sequence). V shed 5 bases and J shed 8 bases, with 15 bases lying between them. This CDR3 region has 12 residues. CDR3 bases: TGCAGTGCTGCCAGTCCCACTGGCGGCTACACCTTC. Its translation is CSAASPTGGYTF.

This clonotype was found many times. The genes are TRBV5-4 and TRBJ2-1; 7 bases line up with TRBD2. There are 14 residues in the CDR3. The germline V gene encodes CDR1 SGHNT and CDR2 YYREEE (reference sequence). The J segment lost 6 bases and the V segment lost 2 bases, leaving 5 bases of the junction unmatched. In DNA, the CDR3 is TGTGCCAGCAGCTTCCCGGGACTATTCAATGAGCAGTTCTTC. Its protein is CASSFPGLFNEQFF. Filled out from reference TRBV5-4 and TRBJ2-1, the complete variable domain reads ETGVTQSPTHLIKTRGQQVTLRCSSQSGHNTVSWYQQALGQGPQFIFQYYREEENGRGNFPPRFSGLQFPNYSSELNVNALELDDSALYLCASSFPGLFNEQFFGPGTRLTVL.

The chain uses TRBV7-8 and TRBJ2-1; 9 bases align to TRBD2. Trimming cost V 4 bases and J 9 bases; bases outside gene matches: 13. The germline CDR1 and CDR2 sequences are SGHVS and FQNEAQ. The CDR3 is 16 residues long. In nucleotides, the CDR3 is TGTGCCAGCAGCTGGGGATACGGCGGGGGGGCATTTGAGCAGTTCTTC. Protein product: CASSWGYGGGAFEQFF.

Here the CDR3 reads CASSPPVTLGGNTIYF. The CDR3 DNA follows: TGTGCCAGCTCACCTCCGGTGACCCTTGGTGGAAACACCATATATTTT. The rearrangement joins TRBV18 to TRBJ1-3, with D hard to call. Germline V CDR1 and CDR2: KGHSH, LQKENI. This CDR3 is built from 16 residues. V was clipped by 3 bases and J by 3 bases, with 15 bases between them.

This clonotype showed up just a few times. The chain combines TRBV5-1 with TRBJ1-5; 7 nucleotides match TRBD1. V lost 3 bases, J lost 5 bases, and 2 bases stayed unmatched. Germline V gene lookup returns CDR1 SGHRS and CDR2 YFSETQ. The CDR3 length is 13 residues. The DNA of the CDR3 is TGCGCCAGCAGCTGGACAGGCCATCAGCCCCAGCATTTT. As protein: CASSWTGHQPQHF. The whole variable domain, remainder taken from reference TRBV5-1 and TRBJ1-5, is KAGVTQTPRYLIKTRGQQVTLSCSPISGHRSVSWYQQTPGQGLQFLFEYFSETQRNKGNFPGRFSGRQFSNSRSEMNVSTLELGDSALYLCASSWTGHQPQHFGDGTRLSIL.

The genes are TRBV7-9 and TRBJ2-7; TRBD1 aligns across 8 bases. Per germline, CDR1 SEHNR and CDR2 FQNEAQ (reference sequence). V was pared by 1 base and J by 4 bases, with 9 bases of the junction left unmatched. The CDR3 sequence is 16 residues long. CDR3 sequence (DNA): TGTGCCAGCAGCTTAGGTCTGGGACAGGTTACTTACGAGCAGTACGTC. Residues: CASSLGLGQVTYEQYV.

This clonotype was picked up a small number of times. CDR3: CASSYPRAGREDEQFF. The CDR3 DNA reads as TGTGCCAGCAGTTACCCCCGTGCCGGGAGGGAGGATGAGCAGTTCTTC. The chain combines TRBV6-5 with TRBJ2-1; 8 positions agree with TRBD2. V gave up 2 bases and J gave up 8 bases; unmatched junction bases: 11. Per the germline V gene, CDR1 is MNHEY and CDR2 is SVGAGI. This CDR3 comprises 16 residues.

This clonotype has a handful of counts. This chain connects TRBV4-1 to TRBJ2-3, with 8 bases identical to TRBD2. CDR3 size: 15 residues. V lost 3 bases to trimming and J lost 2 bases; unmatched junction nucleotides: 4. Germline CDR1 is MGHRA and CDR2 is YSYEKL. The CDR3 DNA reads TGCGCCAGCAGCCAGATAGCGGGGAACACAGATACGCAGTATTTT. This encodes CASSQIAGNTDTQYF.